This TCR beta chain comes out of a study of shared clonotypes between healthy human individuals. Using immunoSEQ multiplex PCR, the repertoire was profiled, and TCRdb retains in-frame clones only, with some absent. The table has roughly 1,100,000 clones, about 76% seen once. This clone was counted between two and nine times. Germline lookup yields CDR1 GTSNPN and CDR2 SVGIG (reference sequence). The CDR3 runs 14 residues. Losses at the gene ends were 3 bases for V and 3 bases for J; bases not matched to a gene: 2. The sample was memory CD4+ T cells sorted from blood. Documented subset: CD45RA-negative fraction. This chain connects TRBV30 to TRBJ2-2; 9 bases line up with TRBD2. This sequence was found in a man between 18 and 35 years old in good health. The CDR3, as DNA: TGTGCCTGGAGAGGGACTAGCTACACCGGGGAGCTGTTTTTT. This codes for CAWRGTSYTGELFF. The full variable domain, with the rest looked up from reference TRBV30 and TRBJ2-2, is SQTIHQWPATLVQPVGSPLSLECTVEGTSNPNLYWYRQAAGRGLQLLFYSVGIGQISSEVPQNLSASRPQDRQFILSSKKLLLSDSGFYLCAWRGTSYTGELFFGEGSRLTVL.